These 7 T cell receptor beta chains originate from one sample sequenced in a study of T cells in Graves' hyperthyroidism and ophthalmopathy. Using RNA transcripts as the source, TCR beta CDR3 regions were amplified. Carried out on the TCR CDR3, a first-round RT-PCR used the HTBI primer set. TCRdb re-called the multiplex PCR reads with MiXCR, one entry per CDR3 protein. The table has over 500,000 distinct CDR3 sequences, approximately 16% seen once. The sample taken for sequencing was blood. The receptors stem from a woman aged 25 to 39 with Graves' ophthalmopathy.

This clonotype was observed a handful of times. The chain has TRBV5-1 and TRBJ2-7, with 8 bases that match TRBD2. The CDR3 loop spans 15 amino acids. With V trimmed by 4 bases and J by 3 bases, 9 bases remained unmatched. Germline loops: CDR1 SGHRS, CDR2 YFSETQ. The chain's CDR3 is CASSQSVTSGYEQYF. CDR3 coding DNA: TGCGCCAGCAGCCAGTCCGTTACTAGCGGCTACGAGCAGTACTTC.

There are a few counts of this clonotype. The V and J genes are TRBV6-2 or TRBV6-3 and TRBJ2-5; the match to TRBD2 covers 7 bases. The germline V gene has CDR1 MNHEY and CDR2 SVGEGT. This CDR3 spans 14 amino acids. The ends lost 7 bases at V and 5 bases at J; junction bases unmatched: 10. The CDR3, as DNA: TGTGCCAGCACCGCGGGAGCCTTGCGGGAGACCCAGTACTTC. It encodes CASTAGALRETQYF.

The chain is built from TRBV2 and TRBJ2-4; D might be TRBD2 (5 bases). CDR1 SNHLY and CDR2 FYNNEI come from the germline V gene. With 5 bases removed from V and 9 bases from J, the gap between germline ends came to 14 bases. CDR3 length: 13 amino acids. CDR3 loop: CASSRNTRGIQYF. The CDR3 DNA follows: TGTGCCAGCAGTAGGAACACTAGAGGCATTCAGTACTTC.

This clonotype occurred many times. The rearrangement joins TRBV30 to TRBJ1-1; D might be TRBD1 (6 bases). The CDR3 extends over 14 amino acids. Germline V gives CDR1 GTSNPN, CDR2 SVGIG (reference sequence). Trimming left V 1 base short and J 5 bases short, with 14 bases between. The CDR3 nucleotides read TGTGCCTGGAGTGCCTGGACAGTTGGTACTGAAGCTTTCTTT. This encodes CAWSAWTVGTEAFF.

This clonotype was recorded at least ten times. Here the CDR3 reads CATSRDLVGGQETQYF. The CDR3 bases are TGTGCCACCAGCAGAGATTTAGTAGGGGGACAAGAGACCCAGTACTTC. This chain joins TRBV15 and TRBJ2-5; perhaps TRBD1 as D (6 bases). This CDR3 region has 16 residues. Trimming left V 0 bases short and J 2 bases short, with 13 bases between. Germline lookup yields CDR1 LNHNV and CDR2 YYDKDF (reference sequence).

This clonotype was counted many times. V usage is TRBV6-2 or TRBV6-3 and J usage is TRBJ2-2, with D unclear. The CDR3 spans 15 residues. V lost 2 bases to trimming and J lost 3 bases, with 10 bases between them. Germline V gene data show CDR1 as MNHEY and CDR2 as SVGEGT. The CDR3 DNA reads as TGTGCCAGCAGTTACGTAGGTCGGTACACCGGGGAGCTGTTTTTT. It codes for CASSYVGRYTGELFF.

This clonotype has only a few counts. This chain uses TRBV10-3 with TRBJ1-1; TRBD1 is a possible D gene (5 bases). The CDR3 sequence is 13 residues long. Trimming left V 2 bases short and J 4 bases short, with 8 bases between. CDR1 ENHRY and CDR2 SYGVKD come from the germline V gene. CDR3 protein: CAISESGATEAFF. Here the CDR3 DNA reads TGTGCCATCAGTGAGAGCGGGGCCACTGAAGCTTTCTTT.